Shown below are 15 T cell receptor beta chains from a single sample sequenced in a study of blood T cell repertoires in COVID-19. Sequencing used immunoSEQ multiplex PCR; TCRdb keeps in-frame clones, though not all of them. The sample contains approximately 270,000 clones, around 89% of which appear only once. The sequencing sample was made of peripheral blood. These receptors were collected from a man aged 25-45 years with acute or convalescent COVID-19.

CDR3: CASRQPGATHYEQYF. CDR3 DNA sequence: TGTGCCAGCAGGCAACCAGGGGCAACTCACTACGAGCAGTACTTC. The gene calls are TRBV27 and TRBJ2-7, with D perhaps matching TRBD1 (6 bases). Trimming took off 6 bases at V and 3 bases at J, with 18 bases between the two ends. The CDR3 covers 15 residues. Germline V gene lookup returns CDR1 MNHEY and CDR2 SMNVEV (reference sequence).

The chain is built from TRBV19 and TRBJ2-1; no reliable D call. The CDR3 is made up of 11 amino acids. V was cut by 3 bases and J by 14 bases, with 11 bases left in between. Germline CDR1 reads LNHDA; CDR2 reads SQIVND (reference sequence). This CDR3 is CASSINSLEFF. The CDR3 bases are TGTGCCAGTAGTATTAATAGTCTGGAGTTCTTC.

The J gene is TRBJ2-7, the V gene TRBV30; D possibly corresponds to TRBD2 (5 bases). V was pared by 5 bases and J by 0 bases, with 11 bases between. The length of the CDR3 is 13 residues. CDR1 is GTSNPN, CDR2 SVGIG, per germline (reference sequence). CDR3 in amino acids: CAWEGVPSYEQYF. CDR3 coding DNA: TGTGCCTGGGAGGGAGTCCCCTCCTACGAGCAGTACTTC.

The rearrangement joins TRBV7-6 to TRBJ2-7; 7 bases are a match to TRBD1. The CDR3 is made up of 16 amino acids. Trimming took 5 bases from V and 2 from J; bases not matched to a gene: 12. CDR1 and CDR2 (germline): SGHVS, FNYEAQ. In DNA, the CDR3 is TGTGCCAGCAGCCCCTATCGGACAGGAAAGCCCTACGAGCAGTACTTC. Its protein is CASSPYRTGKPYEQYF.

This chain connects TRBV11-2 to TRBJ2-5; 7 nucleotides agree with TRBD1. The germline V gene has CDR1 SGHAT and CDR2 FQNNGV. The CDR3 extends over 15 amino acids. The junction had 8 bases not matched to a gene; V was cut back by 5 bases and J by 2 bases. The CDR3 region is CASSPTGSSQETQYF. The DNA of the CDR3 is TGTGCCAGCAGCCCGACAGGGAGTTCACAAGAGACCCAGTACTTC.

The gene calls are TRBV9 and TRBJ1-3, with 9 bases fitting TRBD1. Per the germline V gene, CDR1 is SGDLS and CDR2 is YYNGEE. V was pared by 4 bases and J by 8 bases, with 10 bases of the junction left unmatched. The CDR3 is 15 residues long. The CDR3 here is CASSPSRDRAHTIYF. The CDR3 DNA sequence: TGTGCCAGCAGCCCCAGCCGGGACAGGGCTCACACCATATATTTT.

The chain has TRBV5-8 and TRBJ1-2, with D tentatively TRBD1 (6 bases). V gave up 1 base and J gave up 3 bases, with 13 bases separating them. There are 15 residues in the CDR3. CDR1 and CDR2 from the germline V gene are SGHTS and YDEGEE. The CDR3 DNA sequence: TGTGCCAGCAGCTTGAGGCAGGGGTCGGACTATGGCTACACCTTC. The encoded protein is CASSLRQGSDYGYTF.

The CDR3 reads CASGQGPNTEAFF. The CDR3 region has the DNA TGTGCCAGCGGCCAGGGGCCTAACACTGAAGCTTTCTTT. J is TRBJ1-1 and V is TRBV5-5; possibly TRBD1 for D (6 bases). Germline CDR1 and CDR2: SGHKS and YYEKEE (reference sequence). This CDR3 region has 13 residues. V was cut by 7 bases and J by 2 bases, with 12 bases left in between.

This chain joins TRBV28 and TRBJ1-6, with unresolved D. CDR1 and CDR2 (germline): MDHEN, SYDVKM. Trimming stripped 4 bases from V and 5 bases from J, with 12 bases between. The CDR3 has 15 amino acids. Here the CDR3 reads CASSSPARNNSPLHF. The CDR3 DNA is TGTGCCAGCAGTTCCCCCGCGAGGAATAATTCACCCCTCCACTTT.

This clone was counted between two and nine times. This chain connects TRBV5-1 to TRBJ1-1, with 12 bases identical to TRBD1. Germline V gene lookup returns CDR1 SGHRS and CDR2 YFSETQ. The V segment lost 4 bases and the J segment 0 bases; nucleotides outside the gene matches: 7. The CDR3 has 17 residues. The CDR3 reads CASSPGQGASMNTEAFF. The CDR3 DNA is TGCGCCAGCAGCCCGGGACAGGGGGCCAGCATGAACACTGAAGCTTTCTTT.

The chain recombines TRBV15 with TRBJ2-2; no clear D. V was clipped by 8 bases and J by 2 bases, with 3 bases between them. The CDR3 extends over 11 amino acids. From germline, CDR1 is LNHNV and CDR2 YYDKDF (reference sequence). CDR3 DNA sequence: TGTGCCACCCAAAACACCGGGGAGCTGTTTTTT. It translates to CATQNTGELFF.

V usage is TRBV11-3 and J usage is TRBJ1-1; D remains ambiguous. Germline-derived CDR1 and CDR2 are SGHNT and YENEEA. The CDR3 covers 14 residues. Trimming shortened V by 2 bases and J by 3 bases, and 10 bases separated the two germline ends. CDR3 sequence: CASSLRSWDTEAFF. CDR3 DNA: TGTGCCAGCAGCTTACGGAGTTGGGACACTGAAGCTTTCTTT.

The V and J genes are TRBV19 and TRBJ2-7; TRBD2 matches 14 bases. The germline V gene has CDR1 LNHDA and CDR2 SQIVND (reference sequence). CDR3 length equals 18 residues. J gave up 3 bases and V 5 bases, and 12 bases lay outside the gene matches. The CDR3 is CASSALPGLAGVRYEQYF. CDR3 coding DNA: TGTGCCAGTAGTGCCCTACCGGGACTAGCGGGAGTTCGCTACGAGCAGTACTTC.

The rearrangement joins TRBV6-5 to TRBJ1-2; 7 bases are a match to TRBD1. Germline V gene data show CDR1 as MNHEY and CDR2 as SVGAGI. J lost 2 bases, V lost 7 bases, and 4 bases had no gene match. The CDR3 consists of 13 residues. The CDR3 is CASTPGQNYGYTF. The CDR3 DNA follows: TGTGCCAGCACCCCGGGACAGAACTATGGCTACACCTTC.

This clone appeared a single time. The chain couples TRBV7-9 to TRBJ2-1; D is unclear. CDR1 and CDR2 (germline): SEHNR, FQNEAQ (reference sequence). The CDR3 has 12 residues. V lost 5 bases and J 5 bases, leaving 7 bases between the germline ends. This chain's CDR3 is CASSGRDNEQFF. The CDR3 coding sequence is TGTGCCAGCAGCGGTAGAGACAATGAGCAGTTCTTC.